Listed here are 23 T cell receptor beta chains from one sample, sequenced in a study of blood T cell repertoires in COVID-19. Sequencing used immunoSEQ multiplex PCR; TCRdb keeps in-frame clones, though not all of them. Among 110,000 to 150,000 clones, about 80% were seen once, and the ten largest hold 1.5% to 2%. Specimen: PBMCs or T cells enriched from blood (not recorded which). The receptor set was obtained from a woman in her late teens or twenties who had been exposed to COVID-19.

The V and J genes are TRBV7-9 and TRBJ1-1; D gene ambiguous. The CDR3 is 12 amino acids. Deletions cut 2 bases from V and 8 bases from J, with 9 bases between. Germline-derived CDR1 and CDR2 are SEHNR and FQNEAQ (reference sequence). The CDR3 DNA follows: TGTGCCAGCAGCTTATTACCGAGAGAAGCTTTCTTT. The encoded protein is CASSLLPREAFF.

The genes are TRBV5-1 and TRBJ2-1; 13 bases map to TRBD2. In germline, CDR1 is SGHRS, CDR2 YFSETQ. The J segment lost 0 bases and the V segment lost 4 bases, leaving 13 bases of the junction unmatched. The CDR3 is 20 amino acids. The CDR3 loop reads CASSPGTSGEAVCSYNEQFF. CDR3 DNA: TGCGCCAGCAGCCCAGGGACTAGCGGGGAAGCCGTCTGCTCCTACAATGAGCAGTTCTTC.

The chain employs TRBV24-1 and TRBJ2-1; 8 bases are shared with TRBD1. After removal of 2 bases from V and 0 bases from J, the junction contained 8 bases not matched to a gene. Germline V gene lookup returns CDR1 KGHDR and CDR2 SFDVKD. The CDR3 consists of 18 residues. Written as DNA, the CDR3 is TGTGCCACCAGTGATTCGAAAGGACAGGGCGGCTCCTACAATGAGCAGTTCTTC. Its translation is CATSDSKGQGGSYNEQFF.

The chain couples TRBV9 to TRBJ1-1, with a possible D match to TRBD1 (5 bases). The CDR3 is made up of 15 amino acids. The V gene's germline CDR1 is SGDLS and CDR2 YYNGEE. Trimming took off 4 bases at V and 3 bases at J, with 16 bases between the two ends. The CDR3 nucleotides are TGTGCCAGCAGCCCCGGAGGAGGGGAGGACACTGAAGCTTTCTTT. Translated, it gives CASSPGGGEDTEAFF.

This chain connects TRBV4-3 to TRBJ1-3; D possibly corresponds to TRBD1 (6 bases). In germline, CDR1 is LGHNA, CDR2 YSLEER. The germline V and J ends were trimmed by 0 bases and 3 bases, with 12 bases remaining between them. This CDR3 comprises 16 residues. CDR3 residues: CASSQDWGTSGNTIYF. The CDR3 DNA reads as TGCGCCAGCAGCCAAGATTGGGGGACAAGTGGAAACACCATATATTTT.

CDR3 loop: CASSFRNTEAFF. The CDR3 bases are TGTGCCAGCAGTTTTAGGAACACTGAAGCTTTCTTT. The J gene is TRBJ1-1, the V gene TRBV12-3 or TRBV12-4; D gene uncertain. CDR3 length: 12 amino acids. Deletions cut 3 bases from V and 1 base from J, with 3 bases between.

V and J are TRBV6-6 and TRBJ1-4; 7 nucleotides line up with TRBD1. The ends lost 6 bases at V and 2 bases at J; junction bases unmatched: 6. CDR3 length: 15 residues. CDR1 and CDR2 (germline): MNHNY, SVGAGI (reference sequence). The CDR3 is CASSPTGMTNEKLFF. CDR3 bases: TGTGCCAGCAGCCCGACAGGGATGACTAATGAAAAACTGTTTTTT.

This clone appeared a single time. The chain recombines TRBV27 with TRBJ2-6; a weak D match, TRBD1 (6 bases). Germline CDR1 reads MNHEY; CDR2 reads SMNVEV (reference sequence). V dropped 1 base and J dropped 0 bases, with 13 bases sitting between them. The CDR3 extends over 18 amino acids. The CDR3 bases are TGTGCCAGCAGTTTATTGGGCAGGGGAAACTCTGGGGCCAACGTCCTGACTTTC. This gives the protein CASSLLGRGNSGANVLTF.

The chain couples TRBV15 to TRBJ1-5, with 7 nucleotides matching TRBD1. The V gene end was trimmed by 1 base and the J gene end by 5 bases; junction bases not matched to a gene: 5. The CDR3 totals 15 residues. Germline-derived CDR1 and CDR2 are LNHNV and YYDKDF (reference sequence). CDR3 region: CATSRALDRDQPQHF. The CDR3 nucleotides read TGTGCCACCAGCAGAGCGTTAGACAGGGATCAGCCCCAGCATTTT. The full variable domain, in which reference TRBV15 and TRBJ1-5 provide the parts outside the CDR3, is DAMVIQNPRYQVTQFGKPVTLSCSQTLNHNVMYWYQQKSSQAPKLLFHYYDKDFNNEADTPDNFQSRRPNTSFCFLDIRSPGLGDTAMYLCATSRALDRDQPQHFGDGTRLSIL.

The genes are TRBV6-4 and TRBJ1-6, with 8 bases identical to TRBD1. Germline lookup yields CDR1 MRHNA and CDR2 SNTAGT. This CDR3 is built from 14 residues. The J segment lost 10 bases and the V segment lost 3 bases, leaving 5 bases of the junction unmatched. The CDR3 DNA reads TGTGCCAGCAGTGAGGGTTACAGGGGGTCACCCCTCCACTTT. Its protein product is CASSEGYRGSPLHF.

CDR3 residues: CASSSGGREKLFF. CDR3 nucleotides: TGTGCCAGCAGTTCAGGGGGACGTGAAAAACTGTTTTTT. This sequence joins TRBV28 and TRBJ1-4, with 7 bases fitting TRBD1. The CDR3 sequence is 13 residues long. CDR1 MDHEN and CDR2 SYDVKM come from the germline V gene. The junction had 3 bases not matched to a gene; V was cut back by 4 bases and J by 7 bases.

This chain connects TRBV7-9 to TRBJ2-1; TRBD2 matches 11 bases. This CDR3 region has 16 residues. V gave up 3 bases and J gave up 2 bases; unmatched junction bases: 3. CDR1 and CDR2 from the germline V gene are SEHNR and FQNEAQ (reference sequence). Written as DNA, the CDR3 is TGTGCCAGCAGCTTGGGACTAGCGGAACCCTACAATGAGCAGTTCTTC. It yields the protein CASSLGLAEPYNEQFF.

The gene calls are TRBV6-5 and TRBJ1-5, with a tentative D call TRBD1 (5 bases). The V end was cut by 8 bases, the J end by 1 base, with 15 bases between. Germline V gene sequence: CDR1 MNHEY, CDR2 SVGAGI. The CDR3 extends over 15 amino acids. The CDR3 sequence: CASGALMGSNQPQHF. Here the CDR3 DNA reads TGTGCCAGCGGGGCTCTAATGGGGAGCAATCAGCCCCAGCATTTT.

The chain carries TRBV19 and TRBJ2-1, with 7 bases identical to TRBD1. Germline V gene lookup returns CDR1 LNHDA and CDR2 SQIVND (reference sequence). With 1 base clipped from V and 8 bases from J, the junction kept 5 bases outside the gene matches. The CDR3 totals 14 residues. In DNA, the CDR3 is TGTGCCAGTAGTATAGGGACAGGTAAAGATGAGCAGTTCTTC. Protein product: CASSIGTGKDEQFF.

J is TRBJ2-3 and V is TRBV19, with 11 nucleotides matching TRBD2. After removal of 6 bases from V and 3 bases from J, the junction contained 5 bases not matched to a gene. Germline CDR1 and CDR2: LNHDA and SQIVND (reference sequence). The CDR3 runs 15 residues. CDR3 sequence (DNA): TGTGCCAGTAGCTTAGCGGGAGGGCCTACAGATACGCAGTATTTT. Translated, it gives CASSLAGGPTDTQYF. Drawing the rest from reference TRBV19 and TRBJ2-3, the complete variable domain is DGGITQSPKYLFRKEGQNVTLSCEQNLNHDAMYWYRQDPGQGLRLIYYSQIVNDFQKGDIAEGYSVSREKKESFPLTVTSAQKNPTAFYLCASSLAGGPTDTQYFGPGTRLTVL.

The chain combines TRBV30 with TRBJ2-1, with a tentative D call TRBD2 (5 bases). The germline V gene encodes CDR1 GTSNPN and CDR2 SVGIG (reference sequence). The CDR3 contains 18 residues. Trimming stripped 0 bases from V and 2 bases from J, with 20 bases between. Here the CDR3 reads CAWSVGLLRVMPYNEQFF. The DNA for the CDR3 is TGTGCCTGGAGTGTAGGTTTGTTGCGGGTGATGCCCTACAATGAGCAGTTCTTC.

The chain has TRBV28 and TRBJ2-1; perhaps TRBD2 as D (7 bases). This CDR3 has 14 residues. Trimming stripped 3 bases from V and 5 bases from J, with 11 bases between. The germline CDR1 and CDR2 sequences are MDHEN and SYDVKM. This chain's CDR3 is CASSLRGRNNEQFF. The CDR3 nucleotides are TGTGCCAGCAGTTTGCGGGGGCGGAACAATGAGCAGTTCTTC.

The chain combines TRBV11-3 with TRBJ2-1; TRBD2 aligns across 7 bases. This CDR3 region has 14 residues. The V gene end was trimmed by 5 bases and the J gene end by 8 bases; junction bases not matched to a gene: 9. Germline V gene data show CDR1 as SGHNT and CDR2 as YENEEA. This chain's CDR3 is CASSPGLPGDEQFF. Here the CDR3 DNA reads TGTGCCAGCAGCCCGGGACTACCAGGCGATGAGCAGTTCTTC.

The rearrangement joins TRBV3-1 (or the pseudogene TRBV3-2) to TRBJ2-3; tentative D call: TRBD2 (6 bases). CDR3 length: 13 residues. V dropped 7 bases and J dropped 2 bases, with 10 bases sitting between them. Germline V gene sequence: CDR1 LGHDT, CDR2 YNNKEL (reference sequence). CDR3 bases: TGTGCCAGCATCGGGGAGGTCACAGATACGCAGTATTTT. Translating it yields CASIGEVTDTQYF.

The chain employs TRBV6-5 and TRBJ1-2; D is perhaps TRBD1 (6 bases). The CDR3 is made up of 13 amino acids. Germline V gene sequence: CDR1 MNHEY, CDR2 SVGAGI. With 4 bases removed from V and 8 bases from J, the gap between germline ends came to 14 bases. The CDR3 region is CASSSKQGMGYTF. The CDR3 nucleotides are TGTGCCAGCAGTTCCAAACAGGGAATGGGCTACACCTTC.

The chain couples TRBV5-1 to TRBJ2-5; TRBD1 is a possible D gene (5 bases). Trimming removed 4 bases from V and 1 base from J, with 11 bases in between. CDR1 and CDR2 (germline): SGHRS, YFSETQ. The CDR3 totals 14 residues. The CDR3 nucleotides are TGCGCCAGCAGCCCGAGACAGTTCCAAGAGACCCAGTACTTC. Translated: CASSPRQFQETQYF.

V usage is TRBV10-1 and J usage is TRBJ2-7; 7 nucleotides agree with TRBD1. The trim removed 0 bases at V and 1 base at J, leaving 9 bases unmatched. The CDR3 is made up of 17 amino acids. Germline loops: CDR1 WNHNN, CDR2 SYGVQD (reference sequence). Here the CDR3 reads CASSESLLRTGSYEQYF. The CDR3 region has the DNA TGCGCCAGCAGTGAGTCGCTCCTGAGGACAGGTTCCTACGAGCAGTACTTC.

V and J are TRBV27 and TRBJ2-7, with TRBD1 identical over 8 bases. CDR3 length: 15 amino acids. Trimming took 5 bases from V and 4 from J; bases not matched to a gene: 10. In germline, CDR1 is MNHEY, CDR2 SMNVEV (reference sequence). In DNA, the CDR3 is TGTGCCAGCAGTATCTCGACAGGGGTGGTATACGAGCAGTACTTC. It encodes CASSISTGVVYEQYF.